These 8 T cell receptor beta chains originate from one sample sequenced in a study of shared clonotypes between healthy human individuals. Only in-frame clones appear in the TCRdb table, and some are missing; sequencing was by immunoSEQ multiplex PCR. Among about 1.1 million clones listed, approximately 80% were seen once. What was sequenced was memory CD4+ T cells from PBMCs. The subset: CD45RA-negative fraction. The receptors shown here come from a man aged 18 to 29 in good health. Some clones in this sample may be carry-over from other donors' samples.

The chain is built from TRBV7-8 and TRBJ2-7; 12 nucleotides agree with TRBD1. The germline gives CDR1 SGHVS, CDR2 FQNEAQ. This CDR3 region has 14 residues. Germline trimming cut 5 bases from V and 6 bases from J; bases unmatched to any gene: 5. Here the CDR3 DNA reads TGTGCCAGCAGCCCGGGACAGGGGGCGGCCGAGCAGTACTTC. Translation: CASSPGQGAAEQYF.

The genes are TRBV6-4 and TRBJ2-5; 13 nucleotides agree with TRBD2. V lost 6 bases and J lost 1; bases outside the gene matches: 11. Germline-derived CDR1 and CDR2 are MRHNA and SNTAGT. This CDR3 is built from 18 residues. For the CDR3, the DNA is TGTGCCAGCAGGGGGCCGGGACTAGCGGGATCCGTCCAAGAGACCCAGTACTTC. The encoded protein is CASRGPGLAGSVQETQYF.

This chain joins TRBV19 and TRBJ2-1; D may be TRBD1 (6 bases). Germline values: CDR1 LNHDA, CDR2 SQIVND (reference sequence). V lost 4 bases and J 8 bases, leaving 24 bases between the germline ends. CDR3 length: 17 residues. The DNA for the CDR3 is TGTGCCAGTAGTAACCCTCAAAGGAGGACAGCAGGGGATGAGCAGTTCTTC. Translated, it gives CASSNPQRRTAGDEQFF.

The chain carries TRBV27 and TRBJ2-3; D unclear. Germline CDR1 and CDR2: MNHEY and SMNVEV (reference sequence). Between the trimmed V and J ends, which lost 5 bases and 0 bases, there was a span of 12 bases. The CDR3 contains 15 residues. DNA for the CDR3: TGTGCCAGCAGTGAATTAATACGTAGCACAGATACGCAGTATTTT. Protein sequence: CASSELIRSTDTQYF.

About this clone: A far larger clone is just one base off, so this is likely a read error. This chain links TRBV2 with TRBJ1-2; D is perhaps TRBD1 (5 bases). The length of the CDR3 is 13 residues. Looked up from germline, CDR1 is SNHLY and CDR2 is FYNNEI. The CDR3 region has the DNA TGTGCCGGCAGTGCAGGGCCCAGGTATGGCTACACCTTC. As protein: CAGSAGPRYGYTF.

The V call is TRBV28, the J call TRBJ1-4, with D tentatively TRBD1 (5 bases). V was clipped by 4 bases and J by 7 bases, with 13 bases between them. The CDR3 has 14 residues. CDR1 is MDHEN and CDR2 is SYDVKM in the germline V gene. The chain's CDR3 is CASSWRGGGEKLFF. CDR3 nucleotide sequence: TGTGCCAGCAGTTGGAGGGGCGGGGGTGAAAAACTGTTTTTT. Combining the CDR3 with reference TRBV28 and TRBJ1-4 gives the whole variable domain DVKVTQSSRYLVKRTGEKVFLECVQDMDHENMFWYRQDPGLGLRLIYFSYDVKMKEKGDIPEGYSVSREKKERFSLILESASTNQTSMYLCASSWRGGGEKLFFGSGTQLSVL.

The J gene is TRBJ1-1, the V gene TRBV7-2; 8 bases are a match to TRBD1. The CDR3 has 15 amino acids. The V gene end was trimmed by 3 bases and the J gene end by 0 bases; junction bases not matched to a gene: 3. CDR1 is SGHTA, CDR2 FQGNSA, per germline. The CDR3: CASSFTTGVNTEAFF. The CDR3 region has the DNA TGTGCCAGCAGCTTCACGACAGGGGTGAACACTGAAGCTTTCTTT.

This clone was counted between two and nine times. V is TRBV9 and J is TRBJ1-2, with D unclear. This CDR3 has 18 amino acids. Trimming took off 4 bases at V and 6 bases at J, with 28 bases between the two ends. Germline CDR1 SGDLS, CDR2 YYNGEE. CDR3 DNA sequence: TGTGCCAGCAGCCCCGTTTCCCGCGGGAACAAAAACGATGATGGCTACACCTTC. It encodes CASSPVSRGNKNDDGYTF.